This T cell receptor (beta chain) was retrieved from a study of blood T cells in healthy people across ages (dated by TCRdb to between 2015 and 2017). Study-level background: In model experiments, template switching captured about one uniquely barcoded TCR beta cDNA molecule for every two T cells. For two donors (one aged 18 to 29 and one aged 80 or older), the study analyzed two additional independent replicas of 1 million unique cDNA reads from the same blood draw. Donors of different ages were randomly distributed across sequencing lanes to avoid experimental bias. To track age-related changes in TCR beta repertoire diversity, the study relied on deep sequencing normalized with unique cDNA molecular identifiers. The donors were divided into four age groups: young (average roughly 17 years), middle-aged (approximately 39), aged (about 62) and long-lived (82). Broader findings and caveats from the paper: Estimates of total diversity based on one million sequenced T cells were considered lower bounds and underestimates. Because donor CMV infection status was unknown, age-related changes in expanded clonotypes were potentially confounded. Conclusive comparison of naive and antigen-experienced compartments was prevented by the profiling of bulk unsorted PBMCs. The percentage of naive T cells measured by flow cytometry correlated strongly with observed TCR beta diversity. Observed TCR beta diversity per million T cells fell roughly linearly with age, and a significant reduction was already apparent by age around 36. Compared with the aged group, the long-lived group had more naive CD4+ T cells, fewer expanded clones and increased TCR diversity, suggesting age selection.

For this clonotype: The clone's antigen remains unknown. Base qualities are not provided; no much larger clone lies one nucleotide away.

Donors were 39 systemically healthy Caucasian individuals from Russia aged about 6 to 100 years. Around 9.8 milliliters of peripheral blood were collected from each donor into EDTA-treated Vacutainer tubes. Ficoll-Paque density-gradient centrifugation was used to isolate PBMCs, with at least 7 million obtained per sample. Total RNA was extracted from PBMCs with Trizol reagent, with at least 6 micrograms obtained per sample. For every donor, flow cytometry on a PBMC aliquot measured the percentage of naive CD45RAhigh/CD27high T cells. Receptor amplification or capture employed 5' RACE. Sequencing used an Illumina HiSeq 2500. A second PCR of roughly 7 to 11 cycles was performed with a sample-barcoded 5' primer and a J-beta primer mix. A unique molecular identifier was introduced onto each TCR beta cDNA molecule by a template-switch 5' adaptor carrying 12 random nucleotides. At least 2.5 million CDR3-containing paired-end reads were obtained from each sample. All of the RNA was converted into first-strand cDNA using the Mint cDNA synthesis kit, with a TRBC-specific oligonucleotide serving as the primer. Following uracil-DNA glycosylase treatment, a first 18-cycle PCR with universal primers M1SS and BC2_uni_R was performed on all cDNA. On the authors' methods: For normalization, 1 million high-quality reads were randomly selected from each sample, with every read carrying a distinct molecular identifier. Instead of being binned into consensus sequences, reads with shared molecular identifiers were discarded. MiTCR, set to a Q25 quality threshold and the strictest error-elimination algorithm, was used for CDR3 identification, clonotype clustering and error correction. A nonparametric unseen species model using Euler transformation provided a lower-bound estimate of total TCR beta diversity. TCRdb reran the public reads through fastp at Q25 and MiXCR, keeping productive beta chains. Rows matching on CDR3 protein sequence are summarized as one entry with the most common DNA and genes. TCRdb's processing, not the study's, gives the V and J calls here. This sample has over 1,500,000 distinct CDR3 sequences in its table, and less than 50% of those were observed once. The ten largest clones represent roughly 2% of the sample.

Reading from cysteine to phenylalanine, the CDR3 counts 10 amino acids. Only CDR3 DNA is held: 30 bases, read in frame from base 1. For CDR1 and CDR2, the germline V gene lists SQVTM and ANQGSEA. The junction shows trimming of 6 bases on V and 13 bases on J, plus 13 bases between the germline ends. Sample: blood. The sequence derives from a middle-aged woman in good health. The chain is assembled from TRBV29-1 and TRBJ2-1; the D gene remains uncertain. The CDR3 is CSVGLETQFF. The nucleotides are TGCAGCGTAGGTCTGGAGACCCAGTTCTTC.